This entry lists 5 T cell receptor beta chains sequenced from one sample in a study of T-cell memory formation after mild COVID-19. TCRdb used MiXCR to reprocess the 5' RACE reads, holding one entry per CDR3 protein. The sample consists of a few hundred thousand distinct CDR3 sequences, more than 25% of them appearing once. Input material: PBMCs or a T cell subset sorted from them (not recorded which). The origin of the receptors is an adult woman who had mild COVID-19 (a few samples of this study predate the infection). Cell type and time point are not known.

The chain is built from TRBV2 and TRBJ2-3; D is uncertain. The V end lost 4 bases, the J end lost 1 base, and 12 bases lay between the germline ends. Per the germline V gene, CDR1 is SNHLY and CDR2 is FYNNEI. CDR3 length: 15 amino acids. The CDR3 nucleotides read TGTGCCAGCAGTGGCGCGCTTCGGGGCACAGATACGCAGTATTTT. Protein: CASSGALRGTDTQYF.

CDR3 nucleotide sequence: TGTGCCAGCAGCCCTTGGTTGGGCGGTGAGCAGTTCTTC. It translates to CASSPWLGGEQFF. The chain employs TRBV5-6 and TRBJ2-1, with D unresolved. This CDR3 is built from 13 residues. Germline V gene sequence: CDR1 SGHDT, CDR2 YYEEEE. V lost 4 bases, J lost 9 bases, and 14 bases lay in between.

The chain combines TRBV5-1 with TRBJ2-3, with 10 positions matching TRBD2. The germline CDR1 and CDR2 sequences are SGHRS and YFSETQ. The CDR3 is made up of 17 amino acids. The V and J ends lost 0 bases and 5 bases, in that order; junction bases with no gene match: 9. The CDR3 loop reads CASSLGVASGSQDTQYF. DNA for the CDR3: TGCGCCAGCAGCTTGGGTGTTGCTAGCGGGAGTCAAGATACGCAGTATTTT. The whole variable domain, remainder taken from reference TRBV5-1 and TRBJ2-3, is KAGVTQTPRYLIKTRGQQVTLSCSPISGHRSVSWYQQTPGQGLQFLFEYFSETQRNKGNFPGRFSGRQFSNSRSEMNVSTLELGDSALYLCASSLGVASGSQDTQYFGPGTRLTVL.

The chain is built from TRBV29-1 and TRBJ1-2; no reliable D call. The V and J ends lost 3 bases and 7 bases respectively, with 12 bases between them. This CDR3 has 12 residues. Germline CDR1 SQVTM, CDR2 ANQGSEA. CDR3: CSVEEGIGGYTF. For the CDR3, the DNA is TGCAGCGTTGAGGAAGGGATAGGTGGCTACACCTTC.

The chain uses TRBV25-1 and TRBJ1-1; no clear D. The germline gives CDR1 MGHDK, CDR2 SYGVNS. The CDR3 is 13 amino acids. V lost 3 bases and J 0 bases, leaving 5 bases between the germline ends. The CDR3 reads CASSDPLNTEAFF. Written as DNA, the CDR3 is TGTGCCAGCAGTGATCCCTTGAACACTGAAGCTTTCTTT. The entire variable domain, with the rest obtained from reference TRBV25-1 and TRBJ1-1, is as follows: EADIYQTPRYLVIGTGKKITLECSQTMGHDKMYWYQQDPGMELHLIHYSYGVNSTEKGDLSSESTVSRIRTEHFPLTLESARPSHTSQYLCASSDPLNTEAFFGQGTRLTVV.